This T cell receptor (beta chain) was sequenced for a study of regulatory T cells in long-lasting Graves disease. The CDR3 has 15 residues. V shed 2 bases and J shed 3 bases, with 14 bases lying between them. The germline V gene encodes CDR1 SGHVS and CDR2 FQNEAQ. Time point denoted: persistent/refractory GD, antithyroid drugs over 5 years with positive TRAb. The TCR library was prepared using RNA isolated from PBMCs. Study-level points and caveats: Persistent disease was associated with favored TRBV28 usage and with favored use of TRBJ1-2 and TRBJ2-5.

The table lists this clonotype with many counts. Antigen unknown. Both iRepertoire HTBI primers and Arm-PCR of CDR3 regions were used to build the TCR beta libraries. TCRdb analysed the multiplex PCR reads with MiXCR anew, one entry per CDR3 protein. In the table there are about 310,000 distinct CDR3 sequences, 20% to 25% of which are singletons. The chain combines TRBV7-8 with TRBJ2-7; D is possibly TRBD2 (5 bases). The source material was peripheral blood mononuclear cells (PBMCs), sampled when the disease was refractory, from a patient treated with antithyroid drugs. The clonotype was recovered from a female donor with Graves disease. CDR3 protein: CASSLLGGRLYEQYF. CDR3 coding DNA: TGTGCCAGCAGCTTATTGGGCGGGCGGCTCTACGAGCAGTACTTC.